These 2 T cell receptor beta chains were all obtained from the same sample, sequenced in a study of tumor and adjacent non-tumor tissue in lung cancer. Three rounds of nested PCR, following a modified ARM-PCR protocol, produced the TCRbeta library. TCRdb itself ran the multiplex PCR reads through MiXCR, one entry per CDR3 protein. The table shows about 86,000 distinct CDR3 sequences, with 76% occurring only once. RNA was extracted from bulk tissue without any cell sorting. Distant lung tissue was collected more than 3 cm away from the tumor edge. Sequencing used distant non-tumor lung tissue. Receptor source: a woman between 50 and 59 years old with non-small cell lung cancer.

For this clonotype: Its ends do not fully match the called genes, so a read error is possible. The chain is built from TRBV20-1 and TRBJ2-3; 12 bases are shared with TRBD2. The CDR3 loop spans 18 amino acids. Germline assignment: CDR1 DFQATT and CDR2 SNEGSKA (reference sequence). The DNA of the CDR3 is TGCAGTGCTAGAGATTCCGGAGGACTAGCGGGGTTCGCAGATACGCAGTGTTTT. Its protein product is CSARDSGGLAGFADTQCF.

The sample holds a few counts of this clonotype. A read error may explain this, as a much larger clone is one base away. This chain connects TRBV6-5 to TRBJ2-3; D possibly corresponds to TRBD2 (6 bases). The V gene's germline CDR1 is MNHEY and CDR2 SVGAGI. Trimming took off 7 bases at V and 0 bases at J, with 20 bases between the two ends. The CDR3 is made up of 17 amino acids. The CDR3 sequence is CASKVNLRDSSTDTQYF. CDR3 nucleotide sequence: TGTGCCAGCAAGGTTAACCTCCGGGACTCAAGCACAGATACGCAGTATTTT.